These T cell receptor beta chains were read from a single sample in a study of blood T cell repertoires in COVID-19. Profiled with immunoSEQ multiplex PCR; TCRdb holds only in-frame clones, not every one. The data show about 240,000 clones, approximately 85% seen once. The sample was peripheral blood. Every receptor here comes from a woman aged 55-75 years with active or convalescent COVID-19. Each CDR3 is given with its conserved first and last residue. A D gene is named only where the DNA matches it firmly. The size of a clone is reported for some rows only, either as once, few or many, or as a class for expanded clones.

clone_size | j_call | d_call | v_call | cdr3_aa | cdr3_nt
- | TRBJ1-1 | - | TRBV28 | CASSHRRGALNTEAFF | TGTGCCAGCAGCCACCGGCGGGGGGCCCTGAACACTGAAGCTTTCTTT
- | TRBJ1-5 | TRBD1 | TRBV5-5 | CASSLGTGAYSNQPQHF | TGTGCCAGCAGCTTGGGGACAGGTGCTTATAGCAATCAGCCCCAGCATTTT
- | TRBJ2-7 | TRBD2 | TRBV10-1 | CASSESLAGGHTALYEQYF | TGCGCCAGCAGTGAGTCTCTAGCGGGGGGCCACACGGCACTCTACGAGCAGTACTTC
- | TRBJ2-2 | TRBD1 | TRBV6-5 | CASRGQGVTGELFF | TGTGCCAGCAGGGGGCAGGGGGTCACCGGGGAGCTGTTTTTT
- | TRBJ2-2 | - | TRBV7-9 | CASSPSRGDTGELFF | TGTGCCAGCAGCCCCTCCCGGGGTGACACCGGGGAGCTGTTTTTT
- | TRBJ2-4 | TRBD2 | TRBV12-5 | CASGLVLAGGVNIQYF | TGTGCTAGTGGTTTGGTACTAGCGGGGGGCGTCAACATTCAGTACTTC
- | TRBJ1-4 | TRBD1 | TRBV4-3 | CASSQGRDRGPGEKLFF | TGCGCCAGCAGCCAAGGACGGGACAGGGGGCCGGGTGAAAAACTGTTTTTT
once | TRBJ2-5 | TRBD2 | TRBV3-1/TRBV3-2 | CASSRIALAGGTQETQYF | TGTGCCAGCAGCCGAATAGCTCTAGCGGGGGGTACACAAGAGACCCAGTACTTC
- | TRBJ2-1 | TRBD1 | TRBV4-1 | CASSQDPPTGGIYNEQFF | TGCGCCAGCAGCCAAGATCCCCCGACAGGGGGGATTTACAATGAGCAGTTCTTC
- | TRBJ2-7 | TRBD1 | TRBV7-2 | CASSPTSGQGYEQYF | TGTGCCAGCAGCCCGACCTCGGGACAGGGCTACGAGCAGTACTTC
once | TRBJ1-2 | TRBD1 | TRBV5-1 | CASNQGTGGAGGYTF | TGCGCCAGCAACCAGGGGACAGGGGGCGCAGGAGGCTACACCTTC
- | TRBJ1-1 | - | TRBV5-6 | CASSSEPGTEAFF | TGTGCCAGCAGCTCTGAGCCGGGCACTGAAGCTTTCTTT
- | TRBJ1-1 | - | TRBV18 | CASSPFKTVTEAFF | TGTGCCAGCTCACCATTTAAGACAGTAACTGAAGCTTTCTTT
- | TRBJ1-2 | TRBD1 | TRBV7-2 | CASSLAGTGGIGYTF | TGTGCCAGCAGCTTAGCTGGGACAGGGGGAATTGGCTACACCTTC
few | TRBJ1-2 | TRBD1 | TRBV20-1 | CSASGTAFYGYTF | TGCAGTGCGAGTGGGACAGCCTTCTATGGCTACACCTTC
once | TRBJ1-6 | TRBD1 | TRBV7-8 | CASSQLQGPPLHF | TGTGCCAGCAGCCAGCTACAGGGGCCACCCCTCCACTTT
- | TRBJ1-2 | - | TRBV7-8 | CASSSTSYGYTF | TGTGCCAGCAGCTCAACATCCTATGGCTACACCTTC
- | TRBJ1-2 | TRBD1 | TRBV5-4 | CATTGQGYGYTF | TGTGCCACCACGGGACAGGGATATGGCTACACCTTC
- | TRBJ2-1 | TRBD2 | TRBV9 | CASSVTERGWNEQFF | TGTGCCAGCAGCGTTACTGAGCGGGGGTGGAATGAGCAGTTCTTC
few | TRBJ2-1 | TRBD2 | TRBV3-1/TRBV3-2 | CASSLSSGEYNEQFF | TGTGCCAGCAGCCTCTCTAGCGGGGAGTACAATGAGCAGTTCTTC
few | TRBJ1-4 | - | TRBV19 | CASSPTGDFLGEKLFF | TGTGCCAGTAGCCCCACGGGGGACTTCCTGGGTGAAAAACTGTTTTTT
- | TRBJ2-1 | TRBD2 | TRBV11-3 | CASSHSGSSYNEQFF | TGTGCCAGCAGCCATAGCGGGAGCTCCTACAATGAGCAGTTCTTC
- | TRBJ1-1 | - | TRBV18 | CASSTSTENTEAFF | TGTGCCAGCTCAACGTCCACAGAAAACACTGAAGCTTTCTTT
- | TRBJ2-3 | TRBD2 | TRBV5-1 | CASSLSLAGGLTDTQYF | TGCGCCAGCAGCTTATCACTAGCGGGGGGCCTCACAGATACGCAGTATTTT
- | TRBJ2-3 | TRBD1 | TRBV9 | CASSVVMTGVDTQYF | TGTGCCAGCAGCGTAGTAATGACAGGGGTAGATACGCAGTATTTT
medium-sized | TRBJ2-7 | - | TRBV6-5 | CASRLQNGEQYF | TGTGCCAGCAGGCTCCAGAATGGCGAGCAGTACTTC
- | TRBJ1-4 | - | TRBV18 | CASSPRGTNEKLFF | TGTGCCAGCTCACCCAGGGGCACTAATGAAAAACTGTTTTTT
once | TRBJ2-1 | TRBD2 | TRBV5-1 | CASSKLAGRHNEQFF | TGCGCCAGCAGCAAACTAGCGGGGAGGCACAATGAGCAGTTCTTC
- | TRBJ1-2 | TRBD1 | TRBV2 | CASSEVGTPGGANYGYTF | TGTGCCAGCAGTGAAGTAGGGACCCCAGGGGGCGCGAACTATGGCTACACCTTC
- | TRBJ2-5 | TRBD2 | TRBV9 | CASSVDSGGNQETQYF | TGTGCCAGCAGCGTAGACAGCGGGGGAAACCAAGAGACCCAGTACTTC
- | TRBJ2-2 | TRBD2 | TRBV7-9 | CASSFAGLNTGELFF | TGTGCCAGCAGCTTCGCGGGACTAAACACCGGGGAGCTGTTTTTT
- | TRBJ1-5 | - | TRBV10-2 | CASSEGVGGPPQHF | TGCGCCAGCAGTGAGGGGGTCGGGGGGCCGCCCCAGCATTTT
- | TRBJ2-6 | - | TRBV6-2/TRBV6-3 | CASSYGGSGANVLTF | TGTGCCAGCAGTTACGGGGGCTCGGGGGCCAACGTCCTGACTTTC
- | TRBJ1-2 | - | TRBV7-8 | CASSLAESNYGYTF | TGTGCCAGCAGCTTAGCGGAGTCTAACTATGGCTACACCTTC
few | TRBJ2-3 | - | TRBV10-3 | CAIKAAGDPDTQYF | TGTGCCATCAAGGCCGCGGGTGACCCAGATACGCAGTATTTT
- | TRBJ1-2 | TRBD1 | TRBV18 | CASSPAGGLNYGYTF | TGTGCCAGCTCACCAGCAGGGGGTCTAAACTATGGCTACACCTTC
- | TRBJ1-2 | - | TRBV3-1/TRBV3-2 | CASSPSGNYGYTF | TGTGCCAGCAGCCCTTCAGGGAACTATGGCTACACCTTC
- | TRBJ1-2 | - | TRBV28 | CASSLGRAYGYTF | TGTGCCAGCAGTTTGGGCAGGGCCTATGGCTACACCTTC
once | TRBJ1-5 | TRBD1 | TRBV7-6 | CASSLGTGEAQPQHF | TGTGCCAGCAGCTTAGGTACAGGGGAGGCTCAGCCCCAGCATTTT
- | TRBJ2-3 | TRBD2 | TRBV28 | CASRGTSGGTDTQYF | TGTGCCAGCCGAGGGACTAGCGGGGGGACAGATACGCAGTATTTT
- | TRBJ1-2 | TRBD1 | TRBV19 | CASSMTTGAGYTF | TGTGCCAGTAGTATGACTACAGGGGCTGGCTACACCTTC
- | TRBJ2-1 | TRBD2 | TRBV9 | CASTSSSGGYNEQFF | TGTGCCAGCACCTCTTCTAGCGGGGGCTACAATGAGCAGTTCTTC
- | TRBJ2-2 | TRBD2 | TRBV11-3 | CASSLGLGLAGGHELFF | TGTGCCAGCAGCTTAGGGCTTGGACTAGCGGGGGGACACGAGCTGTTTTTT
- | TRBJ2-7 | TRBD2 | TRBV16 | CASSQWGGGSSYEQYF | TGTGCCAGCAGCCAATGGGGGGGAGGCAGCTCCTACGAGCAGTACTTC
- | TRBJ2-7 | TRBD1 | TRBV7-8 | CASSFQGDEQYF | TGTGCCAGCAGCTTCCAGGGGGACGAGCAGTACTTC
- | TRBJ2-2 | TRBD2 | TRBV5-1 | CASSPRLAGGTNTGELFF | TGCGCCAGCAGCCCGAGACTAGCGGGGGGGACGAACACCGGGGAGCTGTTTTTT
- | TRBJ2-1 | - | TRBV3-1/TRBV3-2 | CASSHGLPSSYNEQFF | TGTGCCAGCAGCCACGGGTTACCGAGCTCCTACAATGAGCAGTTCTTC
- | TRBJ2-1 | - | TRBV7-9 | CASSLTGAYNEQFF | TGTGCCAGCAGCTTAACCGGGGCCTACAATGAGCAGTTCTTC
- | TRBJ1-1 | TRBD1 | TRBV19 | CASTKDRGQVGNTEAFF | TGTGCCAGTACCAAGGACAGGGGCCAGGTTGGTAACACTGAAGCTTTCTTT
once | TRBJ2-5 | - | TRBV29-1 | CSVFPGQSQETQYF | TGCAGCGTTTTTCCAGGGCAGTCCCAAGAGACCCAGTACTTC